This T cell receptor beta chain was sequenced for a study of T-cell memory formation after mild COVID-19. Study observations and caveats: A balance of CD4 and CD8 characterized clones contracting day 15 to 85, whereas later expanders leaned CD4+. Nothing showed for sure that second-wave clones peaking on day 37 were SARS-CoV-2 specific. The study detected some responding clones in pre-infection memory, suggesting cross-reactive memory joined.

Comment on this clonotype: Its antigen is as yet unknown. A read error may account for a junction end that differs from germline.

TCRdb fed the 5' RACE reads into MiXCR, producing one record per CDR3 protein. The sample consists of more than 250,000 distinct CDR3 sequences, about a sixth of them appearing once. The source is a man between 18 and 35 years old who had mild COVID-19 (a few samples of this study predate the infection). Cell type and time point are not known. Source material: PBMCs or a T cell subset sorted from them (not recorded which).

CDR3: CASSPDNRGLQVF. The CDR3 DNA is TGTGCCAGCTCACCCGACAACAGGGGTCTACAAGTGTTC. This chain joins TRBV18 and TRBJ2-7, with TRBD1 identical over 7 bases. Germline-derived CDR1 and CDR2 are KGHSH and LQKENI. This CDR3 comprises 13 residues.